This entry lists 4 T cell receptor beta chains sequenced from one sample in a study of blood T cell repertoires in COVID-19. The assay was immunoSEQ multiplex PCR, and TCRdb's table has in-frame clones only and misses some. Of around 200,000 clones listed, around 89% were seen once; the top ten hold about 0.58%. Sequencing was carried out using peripheral blood. The receptors derive from a man aged 45-65 years with acute or convalescent COVID-19.

This chain connects TRBV5-5 to TRBJ2-1; weak D call: TRBD2 (6 bases). V was trimmed by 2 bases and J by 9 bases, leaving 18 bases between them. This CDR3 contains 15 residues. Germline-derived CDR1 and CDR2 are SGHKS and YYEKEE (reference sequence). CDR3 bases: TGTGCCAGCAGCTTCGGGGGAGGAAGTATTGGTGAGCAGTTCTTC. Translated, it gives CASSFGGGSIGEQFF.

The rearrangement links TRBV6-5 to TRBJ1-4; D possibly corresponds to TRBD1 (5 bases). The CDR3 contains 14 residues. Germline lookup yields CDR1 MNHEY and CDR2 SVGAGI. Trimming took off 4 bases at V and 4 bases at J, with 10 bases between the two ends. The CDR3 sequence is CASSLTESNEKLFF. The DNA of the CDR3 is TGTGCCAGCAGTTTGACAGAGAGTAATGAAAAACTGTTTTTT.

This rearrangement joins TRBV19 to TRBJ2-2; 13 bases map to TRBD2. Looked up from germline, CDR1 is LNHDA and CDR2 is SQIVND (reference sequence). J gave up 6 bases and V 4 bases, and 8 bases lay outside the gene matches. CDR3 length: 17 residues. CDR3 sequence reads: CASSKLAGGQVAGELFF. In DNA, the CDR3 is TGTGCCAGTAGTAAACTAGCGGGAGGGCAAGTTGCCGGGGAGCTGTTTTTT.

This sequence joins TRBV7-2 and TRBJ1-1; 7 nucleotides align to TRBD1. Germline assignment: CDR1 SGHTA and CDR2 FQGNSA. V lost 2 bases to trimming and J lost 5 bases; unmatched junction nucleotides: 11. This CDR3 is 16 amino acids long. This chain's CDR3 is CASSLSPQGVSTEAFF. The CDR3 bases are TGTGCCAGCAGCTTAAGTCCTCAGGGGGTTAGTACTGAAGCTTTCTTT.